What follows are 27 T cell receptor beta chains derived from one specimen sequenced in a study of T cell responses to AZD1222 COVID-19 vaccine. Profiled with immunoSEQ multiplex PCR; TCRdb holds only in-frame clones, not every one. The sample carries more than 85,000 clones, around 90% recorded once. The starting material was peripheral blood, obtained 28 days after the second AZD1222 dose. The source is an adult who received the AZD1222 COVID-19 vaccine.

The chain has TRBV5-1 and TRBJ2-1, with 7 bases that match TRBD1. V lost 2 bases and J lost 0; bases outside the gene matches: 2. Germline V CDR1 and CDR2: SGHRS, YFSETQ. The CDR3 sequence is 15 residues long. In DNA, the CDR3 is TGCGCCAGCAGCTTCAGGGGGAGCTCCTACAATGAGCAGTTCTTC. It yields the protein CASSFRGSSYNEQFF.

V is TRBV11-3 and J is TRBJ2-1, with 13 positions matching TRBD2. CDR1 and CDR2 (germline): SGHNT, YENEEA. V dropped 3 bases and J dropped 5; count of bases not matched to a gene: 4. The CDR3 spans 16 residues. CDR3 DNA: TGTGCCAGCAGCTTCGCCGGGACTAGCGGGGACAATGAGCAGTTCTTC. This gives the protein CASSFAGTSGDNEQFF.

V and J are TRBV10-3 and TRBJ2-2; TRBD1 matches 9 bases. Germline trimming cut 0 bases from V and 1 base from J; bases unmatched to any gene: 9. The CDR3 is 19 residues long. From germline, CDR1 is ENHRY and CDR2 SYGVKD. CDR3 sequence: CAISESPGQGLRNTGELFF. In DNA, the CDR3 is TGTGCCATCAGTGAGTCGCCGGGACAGGGACTACGGAACACCGGGGAGCTGTTTTTT.

On this clone itself: The sample has other DNA sequences that encode this CDR3 too. This chain connects TRBV19 to TRBJ1-5; TRBD1 agrees at 7 bases. Losses at the gene ends were 5 bases for V and 2 bases for J; bases not matched to a gene: 3. From germline, CDR1 is LNHDA and CDR2 SQIVND (reference sequence). CDR3 size: 14 residues. CDR3 nucleotides: TGTGCCAGTAGTGGGCAGGGGGGCAATCAGCCCCAGCATTTT. This encodes CASSGQGGNQPQHF. Drawing the rest from reference TRBV19 and TRBJ1-5, the complete variable domain is DGGITQSPKYLFRKEGQNVTLSCEQNLNHDAMYWYRQDPGQGLRLIYYSQIVNDFQKGDIAEGYSVSREKKESFPLTVTSAQKNPTAFYLCASSGQGGNQPQHFGDGTRLSIL.

The rearrangement links TRBV18 to TRBJ2-2, with TRBD1 matching 9 bases. The CDR3 consists of 14 residues. Germline trimming cut 3 bases from V and 5 bases from J; bases unmatched to any gene: 1. Germline CDR1 reads KGHSH; CDR2 reads LQKENI. The DNA of the CDR3 is TGTGCCAGCTCACCCGGGACAGGGACCGGGGAGCTGTTTTTT. Its protein product is CASSPGTGTGELFF.

The V gene is TRBV5-1, the J gene TRBJ1-1; D possibly corresponds to TRBD1 (6 bases). CDR3 length: 14 amino acids. The V and J ends lost 2 bases and 5 bases respectively, with 13 bases between them. CDR1 is SGHRS, CDR2 YFSETQ, per germline. CDR3 DNA: TGCGCCAGCAGCTTCATGGGGGCGACGACTGAAGCTTTCTTT. It yields the protein CASSFMGATTEAFF. The variable domain in full, with the rest retrieved from reference TRBV5-1 and TRBJ1-1, is KAGVTQTPRYLIKTRGQQVTLSCSPISGHRSVSWYQQTPGQGLQFLFEYFSETQRNKGNFPGRFSGRQFSNSRSEMNVSTLELGDSALYLCASSFMGATTEAFFGQGTRLTVV.

The chain employs TRBV5-1 and TRBJ1-6; D remains ambiguous. Trimming shortened V by 0 bases and J by 8 bases, and 12 bases separated the two germline ends. Germline V CDR1 and CDR2: SGHRS, YFSETQ. The CDR3 sequence is 15 residues long. The CDR3 DNA is TGCGCCAGCAGCTTGGCCCGCCCGAGTGATTCACCCCTCCACTTT. This codes for CASSLARPSDSPLHF.

V is TRBV5-1 and J is TRBJ1-1, with D unresolved. V dropped 0 bases and J dropped 3 bases, with 9 bases sitting between them. CDR1 is SGHRS, CDR2 YFSETQ, per germline. This CDR3 has 14 residues. The CDR3: CASSLERWYTEAFF. Written as DNA, the CDR3 is TGCGCCAGCAGCTTGGAACGATGGTACACTGAAGCTTTCTTT.

The chain employs TRBV18 and TRBJ1-5; 7 bases align to TRBD1. With V trimmed by 6 bases and J by 7 bases, 6 bases remained unmatched. The CDR3 length is 13 residues. Germline-derived CDR1 and CDR2 are KGHSH and LQKENI. CDR3 coding DNA: TGTGCCAGCTCTCAACAGGGGAAACAGCCCCAGCATTTT. It specifies CASSQQGKQPQHF.

The rearrangement uses TRBV30 and TRBJ2-7; D unclear. CDR3 length: 11 amino acids. Germline values: CDR1 GTSNPN, CDR2 SVGIG (reference sequence). The germline V and J ends were trimmed by 3 bases and 3 bases, with 6 bases remaining between them. This chain's CDR3 is CAWRGYYEQYF. CDR3 DNA sequence: TGTGCCTGGAGAGGCTACTACGAGCAGTACTTC.

This clone was picked up a small number of times. The J gene is TRBJ1-3, the V gene TRBV4-1, with no clear D. The germline V and J ends were trimmed by 2 bases and 2 bases, with 10 bases remaining between them. Germline V gene lookup returns CDR1 MGHRA and CDR2 YSYEKL. The CDR3 loop spans 15 amino acids. DNA for the CDR3: TGCGCCAGCAGCCAAATCCTAGTACCTGGAAACACCATATATTTT. Translating gives CASSQILVPGNTIYF.

The rearrangement links TRBV4-1 to TRBJ1-2; no clear D. The CDR3 has 16 residues. Trimming cost V 4 bases and J 7 bases, with 22 bases left between them. CDR1 MGHRA and CDR2 YSYEKL come from the germline V gene. CDR3 sequence (DNA): TGCGCCAGCAGCCGAACGGTAGGAGGGAAGGCGAGTGGCTACACCTTC. It codes for CASSRTVGGKASGYTF.

The chain combines TRBV29-1 with TRBJ1-1, with 8 bases identical to TRBD1. Germline assignment: CDR1 SQVTM and CDR2 ANQGSEA. V shed 6 bases, J shed 0 bases, and the junction held 3 bases outside the gene matches. The CDR3 runs to 13 residues. The CDR3 DNA reads TGCAGCGTAGCAGGGGGCTTGAACACTGAAGCTTTCTTT. Protein sequence: CSVAGGLNTEAFF.

The gene calls are TRBV11-2 and TRBJ2-3, with D tentatively TRBD1 (6 bases). This CDR3 has 14 residues. V was trimmed by 4 bases and J by 1 base, leaving 9 bases between them. CDR1 and CDR2 (germline): SGHAT, FQNNGV. The CDR3 DNA sequence: TGTGCCAGCAGCTCCTCAGGGGGCACAGATACGCAGTATTTT. Translation gives CASSSSGGTDTQYF.

The chain recombines TRBV5-4 with TRBJ2-7, with 8 bases that match TRBD2. Trimming removed 0 bases from V and 5 bases from J; junction bases left unmatched: 4. The length of the CDR3 is 14 residues. The germline gives CDR1 SGHNT, CDR2 YYREEE (reference sequence). Written as DNA, the CDR3 is TGTGCCAGCAGCTTGGTTGGACTAGCACACGAGCAGTACTTC. This sequence encodes CASSLVGLAHEQYF. The whole variable domain, filled in from reference TRBV5-4 and TRBJ2-7, reads ETGVTQSPTHLIKTRGQQVTLRCSSQSGHNTVSWYQQALGQGPQFIFQYYREEENGRGNFPPRFSGLQFPNYSSELNVNALELDDSALYLCASSLVGLAHEQYFGPGTRLTVT.

The chain's CDR3 is CASSPPRGHTEAFF. In nucleotides, the CDR3 is TGTGCCAGCAGTCCCCCTAGGGGGCACACTGAAGCTTTCTTT. This chain connects TRBV6-5 to TRBJ1-1; 7 bases are shared with TRBD1. The CDR3 is 14 amino acids. The V gene's germline CDR1 is MNHEY and CDR2 SVGAGI. V shed 5 bases and J 3 bases; nucleotides not matched to a gene: 6.

In this sample, this clone turned up a few times. The chain recombines TRBV6-2 or TRBV6-3 with TRBJ1-4; 8 bases line up with TRBD1. J gave up 0 bases and V 5 bases, and 5 bases lay outside the gene matches. The CDR3 has 16 amino acids. Germline CDR1 and CDR2: MNHEY and SVGEGT. In DNA form, the CDR3 reads TGTGCCAGCAGTGGACAGGGCCTTGCAACTAATGAAAAACTGTTTTTT. Protein sequence: CASSGQGLATNEKLFF.

The chain is built from TRBV9 and TRBJ2-2, with D possibly called TRBD1 or TRBD2 (5 bases each). Trimming pared 0 bases from V and 0 bases from J, leaving 9 bases between. CDR1 and CDR2 (germline): SGDLS, YYNGEE. The CDR3 consists of 16 residues. This chain's CDR3 is CASSVAGLANTGELFF. The CDR3 DNA follows: TGTGCCAGCAGCGTAGCGGGGCTCGCGAACACCGGGGAGCTGTTTTTT. Drawing the rest from reference TRBV9 and TRBJ2-2, the complete variable domain is DSGVTQTPKHLITATGQRVTLRCSPRSGDLSVYWYQQSLDQGLQFLIQYYNGEERAKGNILERFSAQQFPDLHSELNLSSLELGDSALYFCASSVAGLANTGELFFGEGSRLTVL.

V is TRBV12-3 or TRBV12-4 and J is TRBJ2-1; no clear D gene. Trimming pared 8 bases from V and 8 bases from J, leaving 13 bases between. The CDR3 has 12 amino acids. The CDR3 nucleotides are TGTGCCAGCGGTACGGGCTGGGATGAGCAGTTCTTC. Protein sequence: CASGTGWDEQFF.

This rearrangement joins TRBV4-1 to TRBJ1-1; D is possibly TRBD1 (6 bases). CDR1 and CDR2 (germline): MGHRA, YSYEKL. The V end lost 4 bases, the J end lost 0 bases, and 15 bases lay between the germline ends. The CDR3 length is 16 residues. CDR3 loop: CASSPGGQGMNTEAFF. In DNA, the CDR3 is TGCGCCAGCAGCCCCGGGGGCCAAGGGATGAACACTGAAGCTTTCTTT.

V and J are TRBV6-6 and TRBJ1-5; TRBD1 matches at 9 bases. CDR1 and CDR2 (germline): MNHNY, SVGAGI (reference sequence). Trimming at V came to 5 bases and at J to 5 bases, leaving 10 bases not matched to a gene. This CDR3 is built from 16 residues. The CDR3 DNA reads as TGTGCCAGCAGTCAGGGGACAGGGCAAAGGGATCAGCCCCAGCATTTT. Its translation is CASSQGTGQRDQPQHF.

CDR3 amino acids: CASSLGTSNSPLHF. CDR3 DNA: TGTGCCAGCAGCTTAGGGACAAGTAATTCACCCCTCCACTTT. The chain combines TRBV7-9 with TRBJ1-6; the D gene is possibly TRBD1 (5 bases). The CDR3 contains 14 residues. Germline loops: CDR1 SEHNR, CDR2 FQNEAQ (reference sequence). V gave up 1 base and J gave up 6 bases, with 7 bases separating them. Variable domain in full (rest from reference TRBV7-9 and TRBJ1-6): DTGVSQNPRHKITKRGQNVTFRCDPISEHNRLYWYRQTLGQGPEFLTYFQNEAQLEKSRLLSDRFSAERPKGSFSTLEIQRTEQGDSAMYLCASSLGTSNSPLHFGNGTRLTVT.

The chain joins TRBV28 to TRBJ2-1, with 10 bases matching TRBD1. The CDR3 spans 15 residues. J lost 4 bases, V lost 6 bases, and 6 bases had no gene match. CDR1 and CDR2 (germline): MDHEN, SYDVKM. The CDR3 sequence: CASSLDRGLYNEQFF. The CDR3, as DNA: TGTGCCAGCAGCCTCGACAGGGGGCTATACAATGAGCAGTTCTTC.

The rearrangement links TRBV5-4 to TRBJ2-7; D gene unclear. The V gene lost 0 bases and the J gene lost 4 bases, with 5 bases spanning the gap. The germline V gene has CDR1 SGHNT and CDR2 YYREEE (reference sequence). This CDR3 has 12 residues. This chain's CDR3 is CASSLEGYEQYF. CDR3 DNA sequence: TGTGCCAGCAGCTTGGAAGGATACGAGCAGTACTTC.

The chain carries TRBV19 and TRBJ2-3; TRBD1 agrees at 12 bases. Per germline, CDR1 LNHDA and CDR2 SQIVND (reference sequence). The CDR3 length is 16 residues. The V and J ends lost 4 bases and 5 bases, in that order; junction bases with no gene match: 7. The CDR3: CASSTPGTGGEDTQYF. Here the CDR3 DNA reads TGTGCCAGTAGTACACCCGGGACAGGGGGCGAAGATACGCAGTATTTT.

This clone was seen a single time. This chain's CDR3 is CASSPTLGSQQGNTIYF. Written as DNA, the CDR3 is TGTGCCAGTAGTCCGACATTGGGCAGCCAGCAGGGAAACACCATATATTTT. This chain uses TRBV19 with TRBJ1-3, with no clear D. The germline V gene has CDR1 LNHDA and CDR2 SQIVND (reference sequence). The CDR3 runs to 17 residues. The germline V and J ends were trimmed by 5 bases and 4 bases, with 21 bases remaining between them.

J is TRBJ1-1 and V is TRBV12-3 or TRBV12-4; TRBD1 agrees at 7 bases. With 5 bases clipped from V and 5 bases from J, the junction kept 5 bases outside the gene matches. The CDR3 runs 13 residues. CDR3 nucleotide sequence: TGTGCCAGCAGTCGACAGGGCGGGACTGAAGCTTTCTTT. Translation: CASSRQGGTEAFF.